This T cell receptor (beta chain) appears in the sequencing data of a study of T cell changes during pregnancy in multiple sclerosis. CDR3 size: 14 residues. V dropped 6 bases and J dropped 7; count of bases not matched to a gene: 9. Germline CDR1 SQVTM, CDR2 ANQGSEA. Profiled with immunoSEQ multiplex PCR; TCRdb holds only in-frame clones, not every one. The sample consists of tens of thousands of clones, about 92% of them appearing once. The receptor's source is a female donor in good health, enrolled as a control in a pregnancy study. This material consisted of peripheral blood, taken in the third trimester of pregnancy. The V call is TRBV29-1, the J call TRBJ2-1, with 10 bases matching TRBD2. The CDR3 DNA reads TGCAGCGTGGCCGGACTAGCGGCAAATAATGAGCAGTTCTTC. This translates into CSVAGLAANNEQFF.